These 22 T cell receptor beta chains originate from one sample sequenced in a study of OX40 agonist ivuxolimab in advanced cancers. TCRdb's table, derived via immunoSEQ multiplex PCR, lists solely in-frame clones and lacks some. The top ten hold about an eighth of the sample, which has some 51,000 clones, around 87% seen once. The specimen was CD4+ or CD8+ T cells sorted from blood, collected in a trial of the OX40 agonist ivuxolimab. The receptors were gathered from an adult with an advanced solid tumor such as melanoma, head and neck, liver or kidney cancer.

The rearrangement uses TRBV7-9 and TRBJ2-1; TRBD2 aligns across 7 bases. The CDR3 is made up of 18 amino acids. Trimming removed 6 bases from V and 6 bases from J; junction bases left unmatched: 20. Germline CDR1 SEHNR, CDR2 FQNEAQ (reference sequence). CDR3 sequence (DNA): TGTGCCAGCAGTCTAAGGTCGGGGGAGGGAAGTAGGAGCAATGAGCAGTTCTTC. It encodes CASSLRSGEGSRSNEQFF.

CDR3 amino acids: CASSRGGAVYGYTF. The CDR3 DNA reads as TGTGCCAGCAGCCGAGGGGGGGCAGTCTATGGCTACACCTTC. This sequence joins TRBV5-4 and TRBJ1-2, with D perhaps TRBD1 (6 bases). The germline gives CDR1 SGHNT, CDR2 YYREEE (reference sequence). The CDR3 spans 14 residues. V lost 4 bases and J 4 bases, leaving 14 bases between the germline ends.

The chain carries TRBV4-3 and TRBJ2-2, with TRBD2 matching over 7 bases. V trimming: 0 bases; J trimming: 1 base; junction bases outside the gene matches: 5. The CDR3 extends over 17 amino acids. CDR1 is LGHNA and CDR2 is YSLEER in the germline V gene. CDR3 DNA sequence: TGCGCCAGCAGCCAAGATGGCGGGGGATTGAACACCGGGGAGCTGTTTTTT. This sequence encodes CASSQDGGGLNTGELFF.

This clone was recorded once. The chain employs TRBV5-8 and TRBJ2-1; D might be TRBD1 or TRBD2, each matching 7 bases. V was cut by 4 bases and J by 7 bases, with 12 bases left in between. There are 13 residues in the CDR3. Germline values: CDR1 SGHTS, CDR2 YDEGEE. The CDR3 sequence: CASSPGGGNEQFF. The CDR3 DNA is TGTGCCAGCAGCCCAGGGGGGGGGAATGAGCAGTTCTTC.

The chain combines TRBV13 with TRBJ2-7; 9 bases are a match to TRBD1. V lost 6 bases, J lost 6 bases, and 6 bases stayed unmatched. Germline V gene lookup returns CDR1 PRHDT and CDR2 FYEKMQ (reference sequence). CDR3 size: 13 residues. The CDR3 region has the DNA TGTGCCAGCAGACGGACAGGGGCGATCGAGCAGTACTTC. This codes for CASRRTGAIEQYF.

This chain joins TRBV7-9 and TRBJ1-1; TRBD1 might be the D (5 bases). The CDR3 sequence is 13 residues long. Germline values: CDR1 SEHNR, CDR2 FQNEAQ (reference sequence). V was cut by 1 base and J by 4 bases, with 7 bases left in between. The CDR3 DNA reads TGTGCCAGCAGCTTAGTTGGGGCCACTGAAGCTTTCTTT. It codes for CASSLVGATEAFF. Supplemented by reference TRBV7-9 and TRBJ1-1, the full variable domain reads DTGVSQNPRHKITKRGQNVTFRCDPISEHNRLYWYRQTLGQGPEFLTYFQNEAQLEKSRLLSDRFSAERPKGSFSTLEIQRTEQGDSAMYLCASSLVGATEAFFGQGTRLTVV.

The chain recombines TRBV19 with TRBJ2-7; 7 bases are a match to TRBD1. Losses at the gene ends were 4 bases for V and 1 base for J; bases not matched to a gene: 1. Germline lookup yields CDR1 LNHDA and CDR2 SQIVND (reference sequence). This CDR3 has 13 residues. The CDR3 nucleotides are TGTGCCAGTAGTAGGGACAGTTCCTACGAGCAGTACTTC. The encoded protein is CASSRDSSYEQYF.

The rearrangement uses TRBV9 and TRBJ2-7; possible D gene TRBD1, 5 bases. The CDR3 is made up of 15 amino acids. Trimming stripped 0 bases from V and 4 bases from J, with 14 bases between. Germline loops: CDR1 SGDLS, CDR2 YYNGEE. CDR3 sequence reads: CASSVATDRSYEQYF. CDR3 nucleotide sequence: TGTGCCAGCAGCGTAGCTACAGACAGATCTTACGAGCAGTACTTC.

The chain has TRBV4-1 and TRBJ1-2; D ambiguous. The V end was cut by 4 bases, the J end by 5 bases, with 11 bases between. This CDR3 is built from 13 residues. The germline CDR1 and CDR2 sequences are MGHRA and YSYEKL. The CDR3 reads CASSLNTLYGYTF. In DNA, the CDR3 is TGCGCCAGCAGCCTGAACACGCTATATGGCTACACCTTC.

The chain carries TRBV4-3 and TRBJ1-4, with D possibly being TRBD1 (5 bases). Germline values: CDR1 LGHNA, CDR2 YSLEER. Trimming shortened V by 4 bases and J by 3 bases, and 15 bases separated the two germline ends. The CDR3 sequence is 16 residues long. The chain's CDR3 is CASSPRDGGANEKLFF. In DNA form, the CDR3 reads TGCGCCAGCAGCCCACGGGACGGCGGAGCTAATGAAAAACTGTTTTTT.

Turning to this clone: The same CDR3 is also encoded by other DNA sequences in this sample. The CDR3 nucleotides read TGTGCCAGCAGCTTCGGGTACGAGCAGTACTTC. Protein sequence: CASSFGYEQYF. The gene calls are TRBV5-6 and TRBJ2-7; no definite D call. Trimming took 2 bases from V and 4 from J, leaving 4 bases between them. This CDR3 contains 11 residues. Per the germline V gene, CDR1 is SGHDT and CDR2 is YYEEEE.

The V call is TRBV11-2, the J call TRBJ1-5; no reliable D call. The CDR3 runs 13 residues. The V gene lost 4 bases and the J gene lost 4 bases, with 8 bases spanning the gap. The V gene's germline CDR1 is SGHAT and CDR2 FQNNGV. CDR3 nucleotides: TGTGCCAGCAGCTATCGACGTAATCAGCCCCAGCATTTT. Translation gives CASSYRRNQPQHF.

This rearrangement joins TRBV28 to TRBJ1-2; D ambiguous. The germline V and J ends were trimmed by 3 bases and 0 bases, with 11 bases remaining between them. CDR1 is MDHEN, CDR2 SYDVKM, per germline. The CDR3 is 15 amino acids. The CDR3 DNA reads as TGTGCCAGCAGTTTTGTTGTCCAAACTAACTATGGCTACACCTTC. This codes for CASSFVVQTNYGYTF.

The chain combines TRBV11-3 with TRBJ2-7; D is perhaps TRBD2 (5 bases). Germline assignment: CDR1 SGHNT and CDR2 YENEEA. V lost 11 bases and J lost 6, with 17 bases in between. The length of the CDR3 is 12 residues. CDR3 coding DNA: TGTGCCCCTAGCTGTGGAGGTTGCGAGCAGTACTTC. Its translation: CAPSCGGCEQYF.

The chain joins TRBV21-1 to TRBJ2-7; TRBD1, as called in the table, went unchecked against the DNA. TRBV21-1 is a pseudogene. The CDR3 extends over 15 amino acids. The CDR3 region is CASRIRGTPDHEQYF. CDR3 sequence (DNA): TGTGCCAGCAGAATCAGGGGGACACCGGATCACGAGCAGTACTTC.

This clone was recorded only once. This chain uses TRBV10-3 with TRBJ2-1; D ambiguous. The germline V and J ends were trimmed by 0 bases and 3 bases, with 9 bases remaining between them. The CDR3 contains 15 residues. Germline V gives CDR1 ENHRY, CDR2 SYGVKD. In nucleotides, the CDR3 is TGTGCCATCAGTGAGTCGGGTCACGTCTACAATGAGCAGTTCTTC. As protein: CAISESGHVYNEQFF.

This chain joins TRBV27 and TRBJ2-1, with a weak D call TRBD1 (5 bases). The CDR3 consists of 13 residues. Germline V CDR1 and CDR2: MNHEY, SMNVEV (reference sequence). Trimming removed 3 bases from V and 6 bases from J, with 9 bases in between. The CDR3: CASSLQGGNEQFF. In nucleotides, the CDR3 is TGTGCCAGCAGTTTGCAGGGCGGCAATGAGCAGTTCTTC.

J is TRBJ1-1 and V is TRBV28; 7 bases are shared with TRBD1. The CDR3 sequence is 15 residues long. The germline V gene encodes CDR1 MDHEN and CDR2 SYDVKM. Trimming took 1 base from V and 1 from J; bases not matched to a gene: 3. The CDR3 DNA follows: TGTGCCAGCAGTTTATACGGGACAGCGAACACTGAAGCTTTCTTT. It codes for CASSLYGTANTEAFF. Filled out from reference TRBV28 and TRBJ1-1, the complete variable domain reads DVKVTQSSRYLVKRTGEKVFLECVQDMDHENMFWYRQDPGLGLRLIYFSYDVKMKEKGDIPEGYSVSREKKERFSLILESASTNQTSMYLCASSLYGTANTEAFFGQGTRLTVV.

This chain uses TRBV9 with TRBJ2-7; tentative D call: TRBD2 (6 bases). This CDR3 is built from 15 residues. Germline V gene data show CDR1 as SGDLS and CDR2 as YYNGEE. Trimming took off 0 bases at V and 2 bases at J, with 12 bases between the two ends. The CDR3 DNA follows: TGTGCCAGCAGCGTAGAAGGAGGGACCCCCTACGAGCAGTACTTC. This encodes CASSVEGGTPYEQYF.

The V gene is TRBV5-6, the J gene TRBJ2-7; D is ambiguous. V was clipped by 2 bases and J by 0 bases, with 9 bases between them. CDR3 size: 14 residues. Germline assignment: CDR1 SGHDT and CDR2 YYEEEE. The CDR3 sequence is CASSLWGSSYEQYF. CDR3 nucleotide sequence: TGTGCCAGCAGCTTATGGGGATCCTCCTACGAGCAGTACTTC.

The chain uses TRBV10-2 and TRBJ1-6; unclear D gene. Trimming cost V 3 bases and J 7 bases, with 13 bases left between them. Germline V CDR1 and CDR2: WSHSY, SAAADI. The CDR3 is 15 amino acids. The CDR3 DNA follows: TGCGCCAGCAGTGACGGTCTGGACCTAAATTCACCCCTCCACTTT. This codes for CASSDGLDLNSPLHF.

The chain employs TRBV4-1 and TRBJ1-2; the D is unclear. This CDR3 region has 14 residues. Germline CDR1 and CDR2: MGHRA and YSYEKL. V lost 3 bases and J 4 bases, leaving 12 bases between the germline ends. The CDR3 DNA reads as TGCGCCAGCAGCCAGCCGTTGCGGGGCTATGGCTACACCTTC. It specifies CASSQPLRGYGYTF.